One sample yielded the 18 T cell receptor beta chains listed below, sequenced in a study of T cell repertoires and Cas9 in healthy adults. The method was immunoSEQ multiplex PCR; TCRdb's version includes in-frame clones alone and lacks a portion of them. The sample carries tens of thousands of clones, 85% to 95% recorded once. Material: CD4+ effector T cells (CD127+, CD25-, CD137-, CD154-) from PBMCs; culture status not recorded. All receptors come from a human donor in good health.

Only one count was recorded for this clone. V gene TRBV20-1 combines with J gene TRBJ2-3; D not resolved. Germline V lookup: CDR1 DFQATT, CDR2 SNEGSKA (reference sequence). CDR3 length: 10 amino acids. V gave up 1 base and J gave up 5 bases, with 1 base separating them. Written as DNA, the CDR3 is TGCAGTGCTAGAGTAGATACGCAGTATTTT. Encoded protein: CSARVDTQYF.

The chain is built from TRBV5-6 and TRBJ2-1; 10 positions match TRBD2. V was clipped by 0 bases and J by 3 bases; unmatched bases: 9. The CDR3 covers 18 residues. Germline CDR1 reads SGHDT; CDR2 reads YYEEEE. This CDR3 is CASSLAGASGSVYNEQFF. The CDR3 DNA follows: TGTGCCAGCAGCTTGGCCGGGGCTAGCGGGAGCGTCTACAATGAGCAGTTCTTC. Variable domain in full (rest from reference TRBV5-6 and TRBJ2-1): DAGVTQSPTHLIKTRGQQVTLRCSPKSGHDTVSWYQQALGQGPQFIFQYYEEEERQRGNFPDRFSGHQFPNYSSELNVNALLLGDSALYLCASSLAGASGSVYNEQFFGPGTRLTVL.

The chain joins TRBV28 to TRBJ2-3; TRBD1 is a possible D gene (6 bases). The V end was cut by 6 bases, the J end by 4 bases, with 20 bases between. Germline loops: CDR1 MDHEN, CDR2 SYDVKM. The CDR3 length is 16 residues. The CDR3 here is CASSNGRTAIPDTQYF. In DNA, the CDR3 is TGTGCCAGCAGCAATGGGCGGACAGCCATTCCAGATACGCAGTATTTT.

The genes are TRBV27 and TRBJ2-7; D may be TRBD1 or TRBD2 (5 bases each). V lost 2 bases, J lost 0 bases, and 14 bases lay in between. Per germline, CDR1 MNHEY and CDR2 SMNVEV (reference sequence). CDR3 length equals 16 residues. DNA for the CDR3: TGTGCCAGCAGTTTAAGGGTGGGGGTGGGCTCCTACGAGCAGTACTTC. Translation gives CASSLRVGVGSYEQYF.

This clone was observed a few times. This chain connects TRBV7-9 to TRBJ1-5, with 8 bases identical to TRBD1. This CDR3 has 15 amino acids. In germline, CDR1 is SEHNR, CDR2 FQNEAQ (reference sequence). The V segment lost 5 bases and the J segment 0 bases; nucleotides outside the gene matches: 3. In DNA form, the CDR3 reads TGTGCCAGCAGCCAGACAGGGGATAGCAATCAGCCCCAGCATTTT. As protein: CASSQTGDSNQPQHF.

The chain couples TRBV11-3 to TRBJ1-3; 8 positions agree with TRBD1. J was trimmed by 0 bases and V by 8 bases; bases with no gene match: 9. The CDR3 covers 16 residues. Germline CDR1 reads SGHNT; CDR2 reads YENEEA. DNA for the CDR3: TGTGCCAGCCGACGACAGGGGCTGAGCTCTGGAAACACCATATATTTT. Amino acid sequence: CASRRQGLSSGNTIYF.

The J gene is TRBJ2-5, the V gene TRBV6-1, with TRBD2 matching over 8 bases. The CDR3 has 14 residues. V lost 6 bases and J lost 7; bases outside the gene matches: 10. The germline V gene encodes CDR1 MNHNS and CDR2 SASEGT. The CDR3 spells CASSPGGSQGTQYF. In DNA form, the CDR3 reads TGTGCCAGCAGCCCGGGGGGGAGTCAGGGGACCCAGTACTTC.

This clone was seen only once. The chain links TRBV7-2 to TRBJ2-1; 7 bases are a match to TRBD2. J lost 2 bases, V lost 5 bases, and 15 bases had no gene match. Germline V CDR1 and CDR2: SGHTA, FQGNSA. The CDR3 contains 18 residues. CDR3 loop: CASSQGRAGMIAYNEQFF. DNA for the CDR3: TGTGCCAGCAGCCAAGGACGAGCGGGGATGATTGCCTACAATGAGCAGTTCTTC.

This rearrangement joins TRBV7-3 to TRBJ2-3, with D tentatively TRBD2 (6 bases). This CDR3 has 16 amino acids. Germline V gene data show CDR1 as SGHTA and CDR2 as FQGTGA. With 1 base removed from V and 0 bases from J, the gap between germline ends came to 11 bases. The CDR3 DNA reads TGTGCCAGCAGCTTAAGGAGGGCTTCTAGCACAGATACGCAGTATTTT. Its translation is CASSLRRASSTDTQYF.

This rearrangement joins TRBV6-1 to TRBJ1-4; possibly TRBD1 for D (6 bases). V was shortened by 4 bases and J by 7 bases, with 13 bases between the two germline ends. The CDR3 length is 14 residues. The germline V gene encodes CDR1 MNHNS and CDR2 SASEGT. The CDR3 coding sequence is TGTGCCAGCAGTGGAGCGGGGGGGGCTGAAAAACTGTTTTTT. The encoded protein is CASSGAGGAEKLFF.

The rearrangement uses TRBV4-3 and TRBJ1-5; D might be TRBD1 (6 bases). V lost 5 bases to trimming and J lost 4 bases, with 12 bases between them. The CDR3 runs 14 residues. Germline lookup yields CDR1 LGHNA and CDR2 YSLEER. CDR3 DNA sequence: TGCGCCAGCAGCGAAGGACAGCAAAATCAGCCCCAGCATTTT. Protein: CASSEGQQNQPQHF.

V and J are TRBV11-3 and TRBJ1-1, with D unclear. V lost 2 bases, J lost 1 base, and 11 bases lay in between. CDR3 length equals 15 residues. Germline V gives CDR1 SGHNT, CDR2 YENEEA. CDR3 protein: CASSLSSQPNTEAFF. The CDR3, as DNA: TGTGCCAGCAGCTTATCGTCTCAGCCGAACACTGAAGCTTTCTTT.

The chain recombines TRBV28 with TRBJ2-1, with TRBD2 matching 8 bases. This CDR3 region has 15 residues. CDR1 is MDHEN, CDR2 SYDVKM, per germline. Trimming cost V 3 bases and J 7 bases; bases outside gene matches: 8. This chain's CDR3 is CASSFWGLGGNEQFF. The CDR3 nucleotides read TGTGCCAGCAGTTTTTGGGGACTAGGTGGGAATGAGCAGTTCTTC.

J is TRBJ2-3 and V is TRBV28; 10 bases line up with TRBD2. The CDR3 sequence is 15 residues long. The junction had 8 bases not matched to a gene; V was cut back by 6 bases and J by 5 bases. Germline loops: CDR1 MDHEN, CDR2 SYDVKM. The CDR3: CASRDSSGSLDTQYF. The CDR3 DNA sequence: TGTGCCAGCAGAGATTCTAGCGGGAGTCTAGATACGCAGTATTTT.

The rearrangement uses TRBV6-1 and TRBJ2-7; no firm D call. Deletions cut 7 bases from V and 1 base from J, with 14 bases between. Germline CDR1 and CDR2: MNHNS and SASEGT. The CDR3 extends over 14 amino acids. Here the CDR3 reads CASNDNSMSYEQYF. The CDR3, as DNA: TGTGCCAGCAATGACAACAGCATGTCCTACGAGCAGTACTTC.

CDR3 sequence reads: CAISDTSRGNEQFF. The CDR3 region has the DNA TGTGCCATCAGTGACACGTCTAGGGGAAATGAGCAGTTCTTC. The genes are TRBV10-3 and TRBJ2-1; D is perhaps TRBD1 (5 bases). With 3 bases removed from V and 7 bases from J, the gap between germline ends came to 13 bases. There are 14 residues in the CDR3. Germline V gene lookup returns CDR1 ENHRY and CDR2 SYGVKD.

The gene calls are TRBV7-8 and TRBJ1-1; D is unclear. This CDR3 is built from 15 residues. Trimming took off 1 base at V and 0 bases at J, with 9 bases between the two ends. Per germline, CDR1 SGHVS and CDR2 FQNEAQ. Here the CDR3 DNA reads TGTGCCAGCAGCTTAGGAGCGCTCATGAACACTGAAGCTTTCTTT. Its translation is CASSLGALMNTEAFF. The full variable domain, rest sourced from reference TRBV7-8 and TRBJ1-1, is GAGVSQSPRYKVAKRGQDVALRCDPISGHVSLFWYQQALGQGPEFLTYFQNEAQLDKSGLPSDRFFAERPEGSVSTLKIQRTQQEDSAVYLCASSLGALMNTEAFFGQGTRLTVV.

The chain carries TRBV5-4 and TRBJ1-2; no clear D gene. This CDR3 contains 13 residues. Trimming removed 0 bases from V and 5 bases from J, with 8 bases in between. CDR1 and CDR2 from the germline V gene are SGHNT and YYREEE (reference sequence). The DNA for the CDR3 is TGTGCCAGCAGCTTGGTAGGGCAGTATGGCTACACCTTC. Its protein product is CASSLVGQYGYTF.